This T cell receptor beta chain was captured by sequencing in a study of T-cell reconstitution after alpha-beta-depleted transplantation in children. This CDR3 has 15 amino acids. Trimming took off 0 bases at V and 0 bases at J, with 9 bases between the two ends. Germline-derived CDR1 and CDR2 are GTSNPN and SVGIG (reference sequence). Unique molecular identifiers tagged the TCRbeta library. TCRdb recomputed calls from the PCR reads with MiXCR, one row per CDR3 protein. The sample includes about 590,000 distinct CDR3 sequences, 10% to 15% of them seen just once. Study outcomes and limitations: At around two months after transplant, the alpha-beta T cells were reportedly derived from several hundred expanded clones that came from non-depleted graft cells. When one year had passed after transplant, most T-cell counts and diversity came from newly produced T cells. It was surviving recipient T cells and thymic progenitors that gave some patients high TCRbeta diversity at day 60.

This clonotype was detected ten times or more. Its matching antigen is unknown. The source is a male patient younger than 18 who had a stem cell transplant for acute myeloid leukemia, so the T cells may come from the graft donor. The sequenced sample was PBMCs, mostly from graft donor cells, obtained 360 days after TCRalphabeta/CD19-depleted stem cell transplant. This rearrangement joins TRBV30 to TRBJ2-1; tentatively, D is TRBD2 (5 bases). The CDR3 spells CAWSVADLSYNEQFF. The CDR3 nucleotides are TGTGCCTGGAGTGTAGCGGACCTCTCCTACAATGAGCAGTTCTTC.